Below, 31 T cell receptor beta chains from the same sample are listed, as sequenced in a study of T-cell reconstitution after alpha-beta-depleted transplantation in children (dated by TCRdb to 2016 to 2017). Libraries were constructed by PCR. Sequencing instrument: Illumina HiSeq 2500. Molecular barcoding was employed in the preparation of TCR libraries, with unique molecular identifiers being used to normalize TCRbeta repertoire quantification. Using fastp at Q25 and MiXCR, TCRdb reprocessed the public reads and kept productive beta chains. Entries are consolidated by CDR3 protein sequence, retaining the most common genes and DNA. The sample has around 250,000 distinct CDR3 sequences on record, 20% to 30% of them singletons. The leading ten clones occupy about 2.5% of the sample. The treatment or condition label for this specimen denotes: allogeneic hematopoietic cell transplantation with graft depleted of TCRalphabeta T cells and CD19 B cells.

Sequencing was performed on PBMCs, taken before TCRalphabeta/CD19-depleted stem cell transplant. The receptors derive from a girl aged 2-10 years with Fanconi anemia, due to receive a stem cell transplant.

This clonotype was counted many times. The CDR3 here is CSALANVNTGELFF. CDR3 coding DNA: TGCAGTGCCTTGGCCAACGTGAACACCGGGGAGCTGTTTTTT. V and J are TRBV20-1 and TRBJ2-2; D ambiguous. Germline V gene sequence: CDR1 DFQATT, CDR2 SNEGSKA (reference sequence). V lost 6 bases and J 1 base, leaving 12 bases between the germline ends. This CDR3 comprises 14 residues.

The chain couples TRBV24-1 to TRBJ2-7; 10 bases are shared with TRBD2. The CDR3 spans 15 residues. Trimming at V came to 2 bases and at J to 2 bases, leaving 2 bases not matched to a gene. Germline V lookup: CDR1 KGHDR, CDR2 SFDVKD. The CDR3 region has the DNA TGTGCCACCAGTGATTGGACTAGCGGCGCCTACGAGCAGTACTTC. The encoded protein is CATSDWTSGAYEQYF.

The chain has TRBV7-2 and TRBJ2-1, with 10 bases aligning to TRBD2. The CDR3 contains 15 residues. CDR1 and CDR2 from the germline V gene are SGHTA and FQGNSA. With 5 bases clipped from V and 7 bases from J, the junction kept 8 bases outside the gene matches. CDR3 in DNA: TGTGCCAGCAGCCCACTAGCGGGAAGTAGAAATGAGCAGTTCTTC. Protein sequence: CASSPLAGSRNEQFF.

The chain couples TRBV28 to TRBJ1-6, with a tentative D call TRBD1 (5 bases). V lost 5 bases and J 10 bases, leaving 15 bases between the germline ends. Germline CDR1 is MDHEN and CDR2 is SYDVKM. CDR3 length: 14 amino acids. In nucleotides, the CDR3 is TGTGCCAGCAGTGGGACGGGCCTCGGGTCACCCCTCCACTTT. It translates to CASSGTGLGSPLHF.

This clonotype occurred many times. J is TRBJ2-5 and V is TRBV9; 10 bases map to TRBD2. Per the germline V gene, CDR1 is SGDLS and CDR2 is YYNGEE. V lost 3 bases to trimming and J lost 3 bases; unmatched junction nucleotides: 5. This CDR3 region has 15 residues. CDR3 sequence reads: CASSAGLAKEETQYF. The CDR3 DNA is TGTGCCAGCAGCGCGGGACTAGCGAAAGAAGAGACCCAGTACTTC.

In this sample, this clonotype turned up many times. This sequence joins TRBV24-1 and TRBJ2-1, with no clear D. V was pared by 3 bases and J by 1 base, with 12 bases between. Germline CDR1 KGHDR, CDR2 SFDVKD. The CDR3 loop spans 16 amino acids. The CDR3 here is CATSDPSTHSYNEQFF. The CDR3 region has the DNA TGTGCCACCAGTGATCCATCTACCCATTCCTACAATGAGCAGTTCTTC.

CDR3 sequence (DNA): TGTGCCAGCAGCTCGAAAGGGGGAGTACTTAAGGAGCAGTTCTTC. Protein: CASSSKGGVLKEQFF. The chain employs TRBV28 and TRBJ2-1; D perhaps matches TRBD1 (6 bases). The ends were cut back, 6 bases at V and 10 bases at J, with 22 bases in the middle. The CDR3 is 15 residues long. Germline V CDR1 and CDR2: MDHEN, SYDVKM.

This clonotype was detected only a few times. V is TRBV18 and J is TRBJ2-1; the match to TRBD2 covers 13 bases. The V gene's germline CDR1 is KGHSH and CDR2 LQKENI. The CDR3 is 15 amino acids. Unmatched junction bases numbered 4, after V lost 3 bases and J lost 8 bases. The CDR3 nucleotides read TGTGCCAGCTCACCCGGACTAGCGGGAGCCCATGAGCAGTTCTTC. It specifies CASSPGLAGAHEQFF.

This chain uses TRBV9 with TRBJ2-1, with 10 bases that match TRBD2. The CDR3 loop spans 14 amino acids. The germline CDR1 and CDR2 sequences are SGDLS and YYNGEE. After removal of 0 bases from V and 7 bases from J, the junction contained 1 base not matched to a gene. The CDR3 DNA follows: TGTGCCAGCAGCGTAGCTAGCGGGAGTAATGAGCAGTTCTTC. Its protein product is CASSVASGSNEQFF.

This clonotype has ten or more counts. This chain connects TRBV20-1 to TRBJ2-7, with 7 bases aligning to TRBD2. With 6 bases clipped from V and 4 bases from J, the junction kept 15 bases outside the gene matches. The length of the CDR3 is 15 residues. CDR1 and CDR2 from the germline V gene are DFQATT and SNEGSKA (reference sequence). The CDR3: CSAFRGLAAMYEQYF. The CDR3 nucleotides read TGCAGTGCCTTTAGAGGTCTAGCGGCCATGTACGAGCAGTACTTC.

This clonotype was counted at least ten times. CDR3 bases: TGCAGTGCTAGAGCTCTAGCCAACCAAGAGACCCAGTACTTC. Its translation: CSARALANQETQYF. This chain uses TRBV20-1 with TRBJ2-5, with D tentatively TRBD2 (5 bases). The V end was cut by 1 base, the J end by 0 bases, with 9 bases between. This CDR3 spans 14 amino acids. Germline loops: CDR1 DFQATT, CDR2 SNEGSKA (reference sequence).

This clonotype has just a few counts. The V and J genes are TRBV6-4 and TRBJ2-3; 12 bases agree with TRBD2. In germline, CDR1 is MRHNA, CDR2 SNTAGT. V shed 4 bases and J 1 base; nucleotides not matched to a gene: 3. This CDR3 contains 16 residues. CDR3 protein: CASSVTSGSGTDTQYF. DNA for the CDR3: TGTGCCAGCAGTGTGACTAGCGGGAGTGGCACAGATACGCAGTATTTT.

The chain recombines TRBV11-2 with TRBJ1-5, with D perhaps TRBD1 (5 bases). The V end lost 1 base, the J end lost 2 bases, and 12 bases lay between the germline ends. The CDR3 is 16 amino acids. Germline V gene data show CDR1 as SGHAT and CDR2 as FQNNGV. The CDR3 spells CASSLGRQGGNQPQHF. The CDR3 DNA follows: TGTGCCAGCAGCTTAGGGAGGCAAGGGGGCAATCAGCCCCAGCATTTT. Full variable domain (missing parts from reference TRBV11-2 and TRBJ1-5): EAGVAQSPRYKIIEKRQSVAFWCNPISGHATLYWYQQILGQGPKLLIQFQNNGVVDDSQLPKDRFSAERLKGVDSTLKIQPAKLEDSAVYLCASSLGRQGGNQPQHFGDGTRLSIL.

This clonotype occurred many times. The CDR3 loop reads CSVDDHTGELFF. CDR3 nucleotides: TGCAGCGTTGACGACCACACCGGGGAGCTGTTTTTT. The chain is built from TRBV29-1 and TRBJ2-2; no firm D call. Germline assignment: CDR1 SQVTM and CDR2 ANQGSEA. The CDR3 is 12 amino acids. V lost 3 bases and J lost 3, with 5 bases in between.

The table lists this clonotype with many counts. The J gene is TRBJ2-6, the V gene TRBV20-1; D not certain. V shed 8 bases and J shed 1 base, with 15 bases lying between them. The germline V gene has CDR1 DFQATT and CDR2 SNEGSKA (reference sequence). The CDR3 totals 15 residues. CDR3 residues: CSWDGSLSGANVLTF. The CDR3 DNA is TGCAGTTGGGATGGGTCACTTTCTGGGGCCAACGTCCTGACTTTC.

V usage is TRBV4-2 and J usage is TRBJ2-1; TRBD2 matches 8 bases. The CDR3 runs 13 residues. The J segment lost 8 bases and the V segment lost 3 bases, leaving 3 bases of the junction unmatched. Germline V gene lookup returns CDR1 LGHNA and CDR2 YNFKEQ. In DNA form, the CDR3 reads TGTGCCAGCAGCCAGGGGCGGGAGGATGAGCAGTTCTTC. This sequence encodes CASSQGREDEQFF.

This clonotype was picked up many times. This chain uses TRBV25-1 with TRBJ1-2, with D unclear. The CDR3 totals 13 residues. The ends were cut back, 4 bases at V and 4 bases at J, with 10 bases in the middle. CDR1 is MGHDK and CDR2 is SYGVNS in the germline V gene. CDR3 amino acids: CASSVGPLYGYTF. The DNA of the CDR3 is TGTGCCAGCAGTGTCGGGCCCCTCTATGGCTACACCTTC.

This chain links TRBV5-1 with TRBJ2-1, with 11 bases matching TRBD2. The V gene end was trimmed by 3 bases and the J gene end by 1 base; junction bases not matched to a gene: 6. The length of the CDR3 is 17 residues. Germline V gene data show CDR1 as SGHRS and CDR2 as YFSETQ. The CDR3 protein is CASSSLTSGISYNEQFF. DNA for the CDR3: TGCGCCAGCAGCTCCCTGACTAGCGGGATATCCTACAATGAGCAGTTCTTC.

This clonotype was recorded a few times. The chain combines TRBV7-3 with TRBJ2-1; 9 bases agree with TRBD2. Germline trimming cut 5 bases from V and 5 bases from J; bases unmatched to any gene: 7. This CDR3 is built from 15 residues. CDR1 is SGHTA and CDR2 is FQGTGA in the germline V gene. CDR3 nucleotide sequence: TGTGCCAGCAGCCACGGGCGGGGGGGCCACAATGAGCAGTTCTTC. Protein: CASSHGRGGHNEQFF.

The sample holds a few counts of this clonotype. The chain has TRBV25-1 and TRBJ1-1; the match to TRBD1 covers 9 bases. CDR1 and CDR2 from the germline V gene are MGHDK and SYGVNS. The V segment lost 4 bases and the J segment 5 bases; nucleotides outside the gene matches: 5. The CDR3 extends over 14 amino acids. The CDR3 coding sequence is TGTGCCAGCAGTGTGGGACAGGGTTGGACTGAAGCTTTCTTT. Translated, it gives CASSVGQGWTEAFF.

This clonotype was detected many times. CDR3 sequence: CSRGPGESPRYEQYF. The CDR3 DNA reads as TGCAGCCGTGGTCCGGGAGAGTCCCCTCGCTACGAGCAGTACTTC. The genes are TRBV29-1 and TRBJ2-7, with D tentatively TRBD2 (6 bases). The CDR3 is 15 residues long. V gave up 8 bases and J gave up 3 bases, with 23 bases separating them. From germline, CDR1 is SQVTM and CDR2 ANQGSEA.

This clonotype came up many times. The gene calls are TRBV29-1 and TRBJ2-5; no definite D call. The germline gives CDR1 SQVTM, CDR2 ANQGSEA. V lost 6 bases, J lost 5 bases, and 13 bases lay in between. The CDR3 totals 12 residues. For the CDR3, the DNA is TGCAGCGTCGGTTGGCAGGAGGAGACCCAGTACTTC. This encodes CSVGWQEETQYF. Based on the CDR3 plus reference TRBV29-1 and TRBJ2-5, the full variable domain is SAVISQKPSRDICQRGTSLTIQCQVDSQVTMMFWYRQQPGQSLTLIATANQGSEATYESGFVIDKFPISRPNLTFSTLTVSNMSPEDSSIYLCSVGWQEETQYFGPGTRLLVL.

This clonotype was seen many times. The chain is built from TRBV12-3 or TRBV12-4 and TRBJ2-1, with 8 bases matching TRBD2. V lost 3 bases to trimming and J lost 2 bases; unmatched junction nucleotides: 12. The CDR3 has 18 residues. DNA of the CDR3: TGTGCCAGCAGTTTGTTAGCGGGACCCATAAGAACCTACAATGAGCAGTTCTTC. Its translation is CASSLLAGPIRTYNEQFF.

The chain uses TRBV6-5 and TRBJ1-4; 7 nucleotides match TRBD1. Germline assignment: CDR1 MNHEY and CDR2 SVGAGI. The CDR3 runs to 14 residues. The V and J ends lost 6 bases and 0 bases, in that order; junction bases with no gene match: 1. The CDR3 region has the DNA TGTGCCAGCAGGGGACAGCCAACTAATGAAAAACTGTTTTTT. This encodes CASRGQPTNEKLFF.

This clonotype was found many times. V gene TRBV6-5 combines with J gene TRBJ2-2; perhaps D is TRBD1 or TRBD2 (5 bases each). Germline CDR1 is MNHEY and CDR2 is SVGAGI. Trimming stripped 4 bases from V and 4 bases from J, with 22 bases between. CDR3 length: 18 residues. CDR3 sequence: CASSSALRGRVITGELFF. The CDR3 region has the DNA TGTGCCAGCAGTTCGGCGCTGAGGGGCAGGGTTATCACCGGGGAGCTGTTTTTT.

This clonotype showed up just a few times. The V call is TRBV27, the J call TRBJ2-4, with 16 bases matching TRBD2. This CDR3 comprises 16 residues. The J segment lost 7 bases and the V segment lost 5 bases, leaving 5 bases of the junction unmatched. Germline CDR1 is MNHEY and CDR2 is SMNVEV (reference sequence). The CDR3 is CASSTRGLAGGNIQYF. DNA of the CDR3: TGTGCCAGCAGTACTCGGGGACTAGCGGGAGGGAACATTCAGTACTTC.

This clonotype was seen repeatedly, ten times or more. This chain uses TRBV7-9 with TRBJ2-7; 7 bases map to TRBD2. The CDR3 totals 14 residues. The trim removed 1 base at V and 7 bases at J, leaving 7 bases unmatched. Germline V gene data show CDR1 as SEHNR and CDR2 as FQNEAQ (reference sequence). This CDR3 reads CASSLESAREEQYF. Written as DNA, the CDR3 is TGTGCCAGCAGCTTAGAATCAGCGCGGGAGGAGCAGTACTTC.

The CDR3 DNA reads TGTGCCAGCAGCTTAAGCGGGCCCACAGATACGCAGTATTTT. Translated, it gives CASSLSGPTDTQYF. The V call is TRBV7-2, the J call TRBJ2-3; TRBD2 is a possible D gene (6 bases). CDR1 is SGHTA and CDR2 is FQGNSA in the germline V gene. Trimming shortened V by 2 bases and J by 2 bases, and 8 bases separated the two germline ends. This CDR3 spans 14 amino acids.

In this sample, this clonotype turned up a few times. V and J are TRBV6-5 and TRBJ2-1; TRBD2 agrees at 8 bases. The CDR3 runs 12 residues. Germline loops: CDR1 MNHEY, CDR2 SVGAGI. Unmatched junction bases numbered 0, after V lost 11 bases and J lost 0 bases. The CDR3 DNA reads TGTGCCGGGACTAGCTCCTACAATGAGCAGTTCTTC. Its protein is CAGTSSYNEQFF.

DNA for the CDR3: TGCAGCGCCCTCCTGGGAGGGGAGCAGTACTTC. Its protein product is CSALLGGEQYF. The rearrangement uses TRBV29-1 and TRBJ2-7; the match to TRBD2 covers 7 bases. The germline V gene encodes CDR1 SQVTM and CDR2 ANQGSEA. The CDR3 length is 11 residues. V gave up 7 bases and J gave up 7 bases; unmatched junction bases: 7.

The V and J genes are TRBV7-9 and TRBJ1-4; the D gene is possibly TRBD1 (6 bases). The germline CDR1 and CDR2 sequences are SEHNR and FQNEAQ (reference sequence). The V gene lost 5 bases and the J gene lost 0 bases, with 13 bases spanning the gap. CDR3 length equals 16 residues. The CDR3 loop is CASSPSDRATNEKLFF. Here the CDR3 DNA reads TGTGCCAGCAGCCCGTCGGACAGAGCAACTAATGAAAAACTGTTTTTT.